The rows below give T cell receptor beta chains drawn from one sample of a study of blood T cells in healthy people across ages. MiXCR, applied by TCRdb to the 5' RACE reads, yields one record per CDR3 protein. The table records 750,000 to 1,000,000 distinct CDR3 sequences, roughly 29% of them present only once. These sequences were also reported in another study, on T cells of mothers and their children.

The sample taken for sequencing was blood. These receptors all stem from a middle-aged woman in good health. CDR3s include the opening cysteine and the closing phenylalanine or tryptophan.

TRBV5-1	TRBJ1-4	CASSEGASTNEKLFF
TRBV12-3/TRBV12-4	TRBJ2-2	CASMGRYRGLNTGELFF
TRBV6-5	TRBJ2-7	CASSYGIGTHEQYF
TRBV7-7	TRBJ2-5	CASSLNRGMETQYF
TRBV12-3/TRBV12-4	TRBJ1-5	CASREQGSVGNQPQHF
TRBV4-3	TRBJ2-1	CASSQESAAYNEQFF
TRBV9	TRBJ2-3	CASSVGTEGRTDTQYF
TRBV6-2/TRBV6-3	TRBJ2-7	CASRGQGGDYEQYF
TRBV27	TRBJ1-2	CASRTGGDGYTF
TRBV3-1	TRBJ1-2	CASSRHIDKDYGYTF
TRBV3-1	TRBJ1-1	CASSQLTEAFF
TRBV28	TRBJ2-7	CASKGGGLAYEQYF
TRBV7-6	TRBJ2-7	CASSLINSEQYF
TRBV4-3	TRBJ2-1	CASSQDASGFSTSYNEQFF
TRBV14	TRBJ2-5	CASSYFDGYQETQYF
TRBV29-1	TRBJ2-1	CSVEGSAYNEQFF
TRBV7-9	TRBJ1-3	CASSLGQYSGNTIYF
TRBV7-2	TRBJ1-5	CASSLTTQPQPQHF
TRBV7-9	TRBJ2-3	CASSLAATSGGRTDTQYF
TRBV5-1	TRBJ1-6	CASSSQADRVKSPRHF
TRBV2	TRBJ2-7	CASREALRDYEQYF
TRBV4-3	TRBJ2-4	CASSHRSRGLGGNIQYF